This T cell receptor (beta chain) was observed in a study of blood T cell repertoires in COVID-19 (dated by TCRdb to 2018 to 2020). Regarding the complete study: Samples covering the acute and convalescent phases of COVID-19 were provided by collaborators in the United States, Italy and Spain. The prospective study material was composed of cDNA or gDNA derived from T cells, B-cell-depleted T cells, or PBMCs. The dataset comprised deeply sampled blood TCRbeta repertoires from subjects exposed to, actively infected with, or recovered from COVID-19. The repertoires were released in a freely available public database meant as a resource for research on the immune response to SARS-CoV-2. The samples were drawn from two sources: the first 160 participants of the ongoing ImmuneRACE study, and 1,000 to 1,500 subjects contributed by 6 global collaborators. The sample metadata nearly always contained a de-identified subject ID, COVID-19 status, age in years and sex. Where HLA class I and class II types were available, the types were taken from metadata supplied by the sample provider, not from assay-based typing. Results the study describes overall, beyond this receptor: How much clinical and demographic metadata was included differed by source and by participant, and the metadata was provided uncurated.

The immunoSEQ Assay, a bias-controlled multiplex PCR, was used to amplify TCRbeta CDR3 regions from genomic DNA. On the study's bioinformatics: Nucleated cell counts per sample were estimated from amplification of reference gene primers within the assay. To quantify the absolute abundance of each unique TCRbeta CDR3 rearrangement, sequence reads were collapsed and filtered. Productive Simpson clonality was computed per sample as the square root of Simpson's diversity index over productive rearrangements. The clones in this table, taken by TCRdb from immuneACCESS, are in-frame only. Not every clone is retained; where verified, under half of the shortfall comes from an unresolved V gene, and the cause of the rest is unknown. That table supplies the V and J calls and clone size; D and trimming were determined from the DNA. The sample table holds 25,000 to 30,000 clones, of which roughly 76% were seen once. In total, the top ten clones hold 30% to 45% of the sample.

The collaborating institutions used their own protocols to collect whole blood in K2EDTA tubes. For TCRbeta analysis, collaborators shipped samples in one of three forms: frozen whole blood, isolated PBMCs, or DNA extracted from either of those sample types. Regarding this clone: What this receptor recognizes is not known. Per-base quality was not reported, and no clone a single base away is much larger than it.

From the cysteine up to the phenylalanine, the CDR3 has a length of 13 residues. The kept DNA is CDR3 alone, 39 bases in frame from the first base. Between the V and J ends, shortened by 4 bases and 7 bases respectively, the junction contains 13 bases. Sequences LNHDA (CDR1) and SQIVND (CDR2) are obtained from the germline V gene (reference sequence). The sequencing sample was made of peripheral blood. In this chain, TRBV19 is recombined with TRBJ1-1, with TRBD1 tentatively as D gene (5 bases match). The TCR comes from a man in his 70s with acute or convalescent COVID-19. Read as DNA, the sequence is TGTGCCAGTAGTACGCATCCGGGGGGTGAAGCTTTCTTT. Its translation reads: CASSTHPGGEAFF.